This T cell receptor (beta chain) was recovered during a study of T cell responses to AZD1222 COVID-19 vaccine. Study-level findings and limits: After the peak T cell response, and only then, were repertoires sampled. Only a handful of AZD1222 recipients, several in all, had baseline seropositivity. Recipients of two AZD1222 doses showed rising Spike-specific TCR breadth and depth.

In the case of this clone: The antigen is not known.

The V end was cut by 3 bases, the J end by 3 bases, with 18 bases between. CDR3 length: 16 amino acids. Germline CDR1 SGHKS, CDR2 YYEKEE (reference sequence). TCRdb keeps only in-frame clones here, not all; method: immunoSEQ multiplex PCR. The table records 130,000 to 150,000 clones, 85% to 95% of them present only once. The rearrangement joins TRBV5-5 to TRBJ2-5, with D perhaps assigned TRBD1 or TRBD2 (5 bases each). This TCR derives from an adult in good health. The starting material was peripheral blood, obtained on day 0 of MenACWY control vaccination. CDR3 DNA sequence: TGTGCCAGCAGCTCGGTTCCGGGACGGCCAGAAGAGACCCAGTACTTC. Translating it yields CASSSVPGRPEETQYF. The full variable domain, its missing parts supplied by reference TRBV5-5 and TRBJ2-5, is DAGVTQSPTHLIKTRGQQVTLRCSPISGHKSVSWYQQVLGQGPQFIFQYYEKEERGRGNFPDRFSARQFPNYSSELNVNALLLGDSALYLCASSSVPGRPEETQYFGPGTRLLVL.